The clone carrying this TCR beta chain was seen a few times. Antigen unknown. This entry comes from a study of T cell clonotyping in hematopoietic cell transplantation. V lost 6 bases to trimming and J lost 2 bases; unmatched junction nucleotides: 4. Germline V CDR1 and CDR2: SNHLY, FYNNEI. The CDR3 loop spans 14 amino acids. Study results and caveats: No sorting was done, leaving CD4 and CD8 contributions mixed. Higher Inverse Simpson Index values in graft donor and pretransplant recipient predicted broader posttransplant TCR diversity. Pathologically expanded recipient clonotypes increased progressively from day 30 to day 180 as diversity fell.

Sequencing was performed with immunoSEQ multiplex PCR; in TCRdb, only in-frame clones are kept and a portion is missing. Here the sample spans 12,000 or so clones, 85% to 90% being singletons. The clonotype originates from a human donor who either received an allogeneic hematopoietic cell transplant for a myeloid malignancy or was a related donor (not recorded which). Some clones in this sample may be carry-over from other donors' samples. Sequencing used peripheral blood mononuclear cells. V and J are TRBV2 and TRBJ1-2; 9 bases are a match to TRBD1. The CDR3 DNA reads as TGTGCCAGCAGATCCGGGACAGGGAACTATGGCTACACCTTC. Residues: CASRSGTGNYGYTF.